These 22 T cell receptor beta chains were all obtained from the same sample, sequenced in a study of Graves' ophthalmopathy and Graves' hyperthyroidism. The TCR beta CDR3 regions underwent amplification from RNA transcripts. RT-PCR was first run with HTBI primers, then multiplex PCR in a second round. TCRdb itself ran the multiplex PCR reads through MiXCR, one entry per CDR3 protein. The table includes some 160,000 distinct CDR3 sequences, under 45% detected once. The source material was peripheral blood. These receptors were collected from a man aged 30 to 45 with Graves' ophthalmopathy.

This clonotype was counted many times. The chain couples TRBV6-2 or TRBV6-3 to TRBJ1-1, with D perhaps matching TRBD1 (5 bases). The germline V gene has CDR1 MNHEY and CDR2 SVGEGT. V shed 5 bases and J shed 10 bases, with 20 bases lying between them. The CDR3 extends over 14 amino acids. The CDR3 sequence is CASSPSSRGGGAFF. The CDR3 DNA follows: TGTGCCAGCAGTCCCTCCTCGAGGGGAGGAGGAGCTTTCTTT.

Regarding this clonotype: One end of the junction varies from germline; a read error may be responsible. In nucleotides, the CDR3 is TGTGCCAGCAGCACCTCCACCACAGGGGACCTCGGGTTC. Translation: CASSTSTTGDLGF. The chain couples TRBV7-8 to TRBJ2-5, with 7 bases matching TRBD1. Per germline, CDR1 SGHVS and CDR2 FQNEAQ. The CDR3 totals 13 residues.

The chain uses TRBV12-3 or TRBV12-4 and TRBJ1-6, with TRBD1 matching over 8 bases. V shed 7 bases and J 13 bases; nucleotides not matched to a gene: 6. This CDR3 has 12 residues. Written as DNA, the CDR3 is TGTGCCAGCAATCGACAGGGGACGCCCCTCCACTTT. Translation: CASNRQGTPLHF.

This clonotype was seen many times. V is TRBV14 and J is TRBJ2-2; TRBD1 is a possible D gene (5 bases). Germline CDR1 reads SGHDN; CDR2 reads FVKESK. V gave up 4 bases and J gave up 3 bases, with 12 bases separating them. The CDR3 runs 15 residues. The CDR3 here is CASSPIFRDTGELFF. CDR3 DNA sequence: TGTGCCAGCAGCCCGATCTTCAGGGACACCGGGGAGCTGTTTTTT.

This clonotype was seen a few times. CDR3 residues: CASSQGTGPYGYTF. DNA of the CDR3: TGTGCCAGCAGCCAAGGGACAGGGCCCTATGGCTACACCTTC. The chain links TRBV7-9 to TRBJ1-2, with 9 nucleotides matching TRBD1. The CDR3 covers 14 residues. Per the germline V gene, CDR1 is SEHNR and CDR2 is FQNEAQ (reference sequence). J lost 4 bases, V lost 5 bases, and 5 bases had no gene match. Using reference TRBV7-9 and TRBJ1-2 for the parts outside the CDR3, the full variable domain is DTGVSQNPRHKITKRGQNVTFRCDPISEHNRLYWYRQTLGQGPEFLTYFQNEAQLEKSRLLSDRFSAERPKGSFSTLEIQRTEQGDSAMYLCASSQGTGPYGYTFGSGTRLTVV.

The V gene is TRBV7-2, the J gene TRBJ2-5; no clear D. CDR1 SGHTA and CDR2 FQGNSA come from the germline V gene. The length of the CDR3 is 12 residues. V lost 5 bases and J 4 bases, leaving 8 bases between the germline ends. In DNA, the CDR3 is TGTGCCAGCAGCCCCAAGGCAGAGACCCAGTACTTC. Translating it yields CASSPKAETQYF.

This clonotype was seen ten or more times. The gene calls are TRBV24-1 and TRBJ1-2; 8 bases fit TRBD1. This CDR3 has 14 residues. Germline values: CDR1 KGHDR, CDR2 SFDVKD. Germline trimming cut 3 bases from V and 2 bases from J; bases unmatched to any gene: 1. CDR3 DNA sequence: TGTGCCACCAGTGATGGGGACAGGAACTATGGCTACACCTTC. Its translation is CATSDGDRNYGYTF.

This chain uses TRBV28 with TRBJ2-5; 9 nucleotides agree with TRBD2. This CDR3 has 15 residues. Germline CDR1 reads MDHEN; CDR2 reads SYDVKM. J gave up 4 bases and V 2 bases, and 5 bases lay outside the gene matches. CDR3 amino acids: CASSLRAGGLETQYF. For the CDR3, the DNA is TGTGCCAGCAGTTTAAGGGCGGGAGGGCTAGAGACCCAGTACTTC.

The chain uses TRBV7-8 and TRBJ1-5; D gene unclear. Deletions cut 1 base from V and 1 base from J, with 11 bases between. The CDR3 totals 16 residues. The germline CDR1 and CDR2 sequences are SGHVS and FQNEAQ. CDR3: CASSLVPGPSNQPQHF. CDR3 in DNA: TGTGCCAGCAGCTTAGTGCCGGGTCCGAGCAATCAGCCCCAGCATTTT.

The rearrangement links TRBV10-1 to TRBJ2-5; D is ambiguous. With 3 bases removed from V and 7 bases from J, the gap between germline ends came to 12 bases. In germline, CDR1 is WNHNN, CDR2 SYGVQD (reference sequence). The CDR3 has 13 amino acids. CDR3 in DNA: TGCGCCAGCAGTGATGGCGGACCGGGGACCCAGTACTTC. Translated: CASSDGGPGTQYF.

There are many counts of this clonotype. The chain links TRBV11-2 to TRBJ2-2, with 9 bases that match TRBD2. J was trimmed by 2 bases and V by 3 bases; bases with no gene match: 7. This CDR3 spans 17 amino acids. Germline-derived CDR1 and CDR2 are SGHAT and FQNNGV. CDR3 loop: CASSFVGTSLNTGELFF. The CDR3 nucleotides are TGTGCCAGCAGCTTTGTAGGGACTAGCCTTAACACCGGGGAGCTGTTTTTT.

This clonotype was seen at least ten times. This chain links TRBV29-1 with TRBJ1-2, with TRBD1 matching 8 bases. The germline gives CDR1 SQVTM, CDR2 ANQGSEA. J was trimmed by 7 bases and V by 0 bases; bases with no gene match: 7. This CDR3 spans 14 amino acids. CDR3 sequence: CSVEEIRTGFGYTF. The CDR3 nucleotides are TGCAGCGTTGAAGAGATTAGGACAGGGTTTGGCTACACCTTC.

This clonotype was counted ten times or more. V usage is TRBV2 and J usage is TRBJ2-2; the match to TRBD2 covers 12 bases. Trimming removed 5 bases from V and 4 bases from J; junction bases left unmatched: 8. Germline V gene data show CDR1 as SNHLY and CDR2 as FYNNEI. This CDR3 contains 17 residues. The DNA of the CDR3 is TGTGCCAGCAGTCCTAGCGGGAGGGCCTTGGGCACCGGGGAGCTGTTTTTT. It specifies CASSPSGRALGTGELFF. Full variable domain (outside the CDR3, taken from reference TRBV2 and TRBJ2-2): EPEVTQTPSHQVTQMGQEVILRCVPISNHLYFYWYRQILGQKVEFLVSFYNNEISEKSEIFDDQFSVERPDGSNFTLKIRSTKLEDSAMYFCASSPSGRALGTGELFFGEGSRLTVL.

In regard to this clonotype: An end of the junction differs from the germline gene, which may be a read error. This sequence joins TRBV6-1 and TRBJ2-7; 12 bases match TRBD2. The CDR3 is made up of 13 amino acids. In germline, CDR1 is MNHNS, CDR2 SASEGT. In nucleotides, the CDR3 is TGTGCCAGCAGGGAGACTAGCGGGGGCCCTCTAGCCTTC. Translating it yields CASRETSGGPLAF.

This rearrangement joins TRBV12-3 or TRBV12-4 to TRBJ1-2; D is uncertain. The V end was cut by 2 bases, the J end by 5 bases, with 9 bases between. This CDR3 contains 13 residues. For the CDR3, the DNA is TGTGCCAGCAGTTTACAGAGTCGGTATGGCTACACCTTC. Translated, it gives CASSLQSRYGYTF.

In regard to this clonotype: Germline is not matched at one junction end, which may reflect a read error. V is TRBV29-1 and J is TRBJ2-7; 7 bases align to TRBD1. CDR1 and CDR2 (germline): SQVTM, ANQGSEA. The CDR3 consists of 12 residues. CDR3 residues: CSVQQGYYKQYF. CDR3 sequence (DNA): TGCAGCGTTCAACAGGGGTACTACAAGCAGTACTTC.

The sample holds many counts of this clonotype. Written as DNA, the CDR3 is TGTGCCAGCAGTATGAACAGGGGGAACACTGAAGCTTTCTTT. This codes for CASSMNRGNTEAFF. The chain couples TRBV12-3 or TRBV12-4 to TRBJ1-1; 7 bases align to TRBD1. J lost 1 base, V lost 5 bases, and 4 bases had no gene match. The CDR3 has 14 residues.

At least ten counts were recorded for this clonotype. CDR3 sequence reads: CASSFSQGRATEAFF. The CDR3 nucleotides read TGTGCCAGCAGTTTTTCCCAGGGGCGGGCCACTGAAGCTTTCTTT. This chain links TRBV12-3 or TRBV12-4 with TRBJ1-1, with D tentatively TRBD1 (6 bases). The CDR3 has 15 residues. Trimming pared 3 bases from V and 4 bases from J, leaving 15 bases between.

This chain connects TRBV11-1 to TRBJ1-2; no clear D. Germline lookup yields CDR1 SGHAT and CDR2 FQDESV (reference sequence). V lost 5 bases to trimming and J lost 8 bases, with 15 bases between them. The CDR3 has 13 amino acids. This CDR3 is CASSPLNRDGYTF. For the CDR3, the DNA is TGTGCCAGCAGCCCTCTTAACAGAGACGGCTACACCTTC.

V usage is TRBV24-1 and J usage is TRBJ2-7; 8 bases line up with TRBD1. V dropped 7 bases and J dropped 2; count of bases not matched to a gene: 3. Germline V CDR1 and CDR2: KGHDR, SFDVKD. The CDR3 is 13 amino acids. The CDR3 DNA is TGTGCCACCAGGGGACAGGATACCTACGAGCAGTACTTC. As protein: CATRGQDTYEQYF.

This clonotype showed up many times. The rearrangement links TRBV28 to TRBJ2-7, with 12 bases that match TRBD2. This CDR3 is built from 18 residues. The J segment lost 2 bases and the V segment lost 6 bases, leaving 14 bases of the junction unmatched. Germline V gene data show CDR1 as MDHEN and CDR2 as SYDVKM. CDR3 sequence: CASSYPSLAGGPTYEQYF. CDR3 DNA: TGTGCCAGCAGCTACCCTAGCCTAGCGGGAGGGCCCACCTACGAGCAGTACTTC.

This clonotype was observed at least ten times. DNA for the CDR3: TGTGCCAGCTCACTAAGCAGGCGGGGTAGCAATCAGCCCCAGCATTTT. This sequence encodes CASSLSRRGSNQPQHF. The chain uses TRBV18 and TRBJ1-5; no firm D call. V gave up 4 bases and J gave up 0 bases, with 13 bases separating them. Germline CDR1 reads KGHSH; CDR2 reads LQKENI. This CDR3 contains 16 residues.